This T cell receptor (beta chain) was documented in a study of T cells after yellow fever vaccination. Notes on the study in general: Some clonotypes, a small share, were shared between CD4 and CD8 compartments. Most clones from primary vaccination were detected again post-booster (roughly 95% CD4, around 90% CD8).

This CDR3 contains 18 residues. CDR1 and CDR2 (germline): PRHDT, FYEKMQ (reference sequence). V lost 5 bases to trimming and J lost 5 bases, with 27 bases between them. Researchers made TCR cDNA using 5'RACE template switching, and this step added a universal primer site and UMIs. MiXCR, run by TCRdb on the 5' RACE reads, gives a single entry per CDR3 protein. The sample lists 250,000 to 350,000 distinct CDR3 sequences, around 7% occurring once. The sample holds a few counts of this clonotype. The target antigen is unknown. The sequencing used PBMCs, collected roughly seven weeks after the first yellow fever vaccination. This TCR derives from a young man who received the YFV17D yellow fever vaccine. The V gene is TRBV13, the J gene TRBJ1-1; D might be TRBD1 (5 bases). The CDR3 sequence is CASSHSTGLLGPGTEAFF. CDR3 in DNA: TGTGCCAGCAGCCATTCCACCGGATTATTGGGGCCTGGAACTGAAGCTTTCTTT.